This TCR beta chain came from a study of blood T cell repertoires in COVID-19. The repertoire was sequenced with immunoSEQ multiplex PCR; TCRdb's copy has only in-frame clones and lacks some. The sample carries 180,000 or so clones, 80% to 85% recorded once. The CDR3 runs to 13 residues. Germline assignment: CDR1 SGDLS and CDR2 YYNGEE. The V end lost 3 bases, the J end lost 1 base, and 7 bases lay between the germline ends. The sequencing sample was made of peripheral blood. The chain combines TRBV9 with TRBJ1-2; D gene ambiguous. The sequence derives from a human donor with acute or convalescent COVID-19. The donor label of this sample is uncertain. The CDR3 DNA reads as TGTGCCAGCAGCGCCTACAGTAACTATGGCTACACCTTC. Residues: CASSAYSNYGYTF.